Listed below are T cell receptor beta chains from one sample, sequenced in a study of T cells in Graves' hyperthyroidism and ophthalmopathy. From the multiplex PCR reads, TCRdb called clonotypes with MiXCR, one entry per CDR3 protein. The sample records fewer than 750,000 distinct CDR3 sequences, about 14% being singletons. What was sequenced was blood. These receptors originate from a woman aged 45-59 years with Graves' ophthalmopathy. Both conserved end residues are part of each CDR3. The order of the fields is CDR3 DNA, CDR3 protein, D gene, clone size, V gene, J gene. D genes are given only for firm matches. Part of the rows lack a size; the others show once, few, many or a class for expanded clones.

cdr3_nt: TGTGCCAGCAGCCTGGACGGGGACATTCAGTACTTC
cdr3_aa: CASSLDGDIQYF
d_call: -
clone_size: many
v_call: TRBV3-1
j_call: TRBJ2-4

cdr3_nt: TGTGCCAGCAGTCCACGTTTCGGGGGCAAGGCTGGCTACACCTTC
cdr3_aa: CASSPRFGGKAGYTF
d_call: -
clone_size: few
v_call: TRBV6-2/TRBV6-3
j_call: TRBJ1-2

cdr3_nt: TGTGCCAGTAGTATAGGCGGCAGTAAGAGTAATCAGCCCCAGCATTTT
cdr3_aa: CASSIGGSKSNQPQHF
d_call: -
clone_size: few
v_call: TRBV19
j_call: TRBJ1-5

cdr3_nt: TGTGCCAGTAGTATGGTCTGGTCGGGGGGCCACAATGAGCAGTTCTTC
cdr3_aa: CASSMVWSGGHNEQFF
d_call: -
clone_size: -
v_call: TRBV19
j_call: TRBJ2-1

cdr3_nt: TGTGCCAGCAGCTTTGGACAGGCATCGGGCTACACCTTC
cdr3_aa: CASSFGQASGYTF
d_call: TRBD1
clone_size: many
v_call: TRBV7-2
j_call: TRBJ1-2

cdr3_nt: TGTGCCAGCAGTTTAACCCCCTGGAATCCAGGAGAATTCGATGAGCAGTTCTTC
cdr3_aa: CASSLTPWNPGEFDEQFF
d_call: -
clone_size: many
v_call: TRBV27
j_call: TRBJ2-1

cdr3_nt: TGTGCCAGCGCTGGACTATCTTTAGAGACCCAGTACTTC
cdr3_aa: CASAGLSLETQYF
d_call: -
clone_size: many
v_call: TRBV11-1
j_call: TRBJ2-5

cdr3_nt: TGTGCCAGCAGTGGCGAGGGCCCCGCGCCCGAGCAGTTCTTC
cdr3_aa: CASSGEGPAPEQFF
d_call: -
clone_size: once
v_call: TRBV6-4
j_call: TRBJ2-1

cdr3_nt: TGCAGCGTTGAGAAAGGGCTGCTGACGAGGGACGAGCAGTACTTC
cdr3_aa: CSVEKGLLTRDEQYF
d_call: -
clone_size: -
v_call: TRBV29-1
j_call: TRBJ2-7

cdr3_nt: TGTGCCTGGAGCCAGGGAACCCACGAGCAGTACTTC
cdr3_aa: CAWSQGTHEQYF
d_call: -
clone_size: -
v_call: TRBV30
j_call: TRBJ2-7

cdr3_nt: TGTGCCAGCAGCTTAATGGACAGGCCGAGTGAGCAGTTCTTC
cdr3_aa: CASSLMDRPSEQFF
d_call: TRBD1
clone_size: many
v_call: TRBV7-3
j_call: TRBJ2-1

cdr3_nt: TGTGCCTGGAGTGTACCCGGACAGGGGCCTCGCGAGCAGTACTTC
cdr3_aa: CAWSVPGQGPREQYF
d_call: TRBD1
clone_size: many
v_call: TRBV30
j_call: TRBJ2-7

cdr3_nt: TGCAGCGTCCCCTCAATGGCTCCCGGGGCCAACGTCCTGACTTTC
cdr3_aa: CSVPSMAPGANVLTF
d_call: -
clone_size: few
v_call: TRBV29-1
j_call: TRBJ2-6

cdr3_nt: TGTGCCAGCAGCGTAATAGCGGGAGCGGTTACCGGGGAGCTGTTTTTT
cdr3_aa: CASSVIAGAVTGELFF
d_call: TRBD2
clone_size: few
v_call: TRBV7-6
j_call: TRBJ2-2

cdr3_nt: TGTGCCAGCAGACCGGGACCGGGCCCCTACGAGCAGTACTTC
cdr3_aa: CASRPGPGPYEQYF
d_call: -
clone_size: -
v_call: TRBV7-2
j_call: TRBJ2-7

cdr3_nt: TGTGCCAGCAGCTTACAGACAGGGGTGTCCTACGAGCAGTACTTC
cdr3_aa: CASSLQTGVSYEQYF
d_call: TRBD1
clone_size: many
v_call: TRBV11-3
j_call: TRBJ2-7

cdr3_nt: TGTGCCAGCAGCTTAGTAGCGGGAGTAAGAAGGCATGAGCAGTTCTTC
cdr3_aa: CASSLVAGVRRHEQFF
d_call: TRBD2
clone_size: many
v_call: TRBV7-2
j_call: TRBJ2-1

cdr3_nt: TGTGCCACCAGCAGAGCCCTGGGACTTTCTAGCACAGATACGCAGTATTTT
cdr3_aa: CATSRALGLSSTDTQYF
d_call: -
clone_size: many
v_call: TRBV15
j_call: TRBJ2-3

cdr3_nt: TGCAGTGCTAGTGGGGACAGGGTATACGAGCAGTACTTC
cdr3_aa: CSASGDRVYEQYF
d_call: TRBD1
clone_size: many
v_call: TRBV20-1
j_call: TRBJ2-7

cdr3_nt: TGTGCCACCAGTGATTTGGGGACAGCCAACACCGGGGAGCTGTTTTTT
cdr3_aa: CATSDLGTANTGELFF
d_call: TRBD1
clone_size: many
v_call: TRBV24-1
j_call: TRBJ2-2

cdr3_nt: TGTGCCAGCAGCTTAGTAACGGGAGTGCCCACAGATACGCAGTATTTT
cdr3_aa: CASSLVTGVPTDTQYF
d_call: -
clone_size: few
v_call: TRBV7-9
j_call: TRBJ2-3

cdr3_nt: TGTGCCAGCAGTTTATTTTGGCAGACCAGCTCTGGAAACACCATATATTTT
cdr3_aa: CASSLFWQTSSGNTIYF
d_call: -
clone_size: -
v_call: TRBV28
j_call: TRBJ1-3

cdr3_nt: TGTGCCAGCAGCCCCCAACTAGCCAATGAGCAGTTCTTC
cdr3_aa: CASSPQLANEQFF
d_call: -
clone_size: -
v_call: TRBV7-2
j_call: TRBJ2-1

cdr3_nt: TGTGCCATCAGTGAGTCCCTAGCGGGAGGGCCACTCGCGACCACTCAGTACTTC
cdr3_aa: CAISESLAGGPLATTQYF
d_call: TRBD2
clone_size: -
v_call: TRBV10-3
j_call: TRBJ2-4

cdr3_nt: TGTGCCACCAGCAGAGGCTACCCTGGGGCCGGGGAGCTGTTTTTT
cdr3_aa: CATSRGYPGAGELFF
d_call: -
clone_size: -
v_call: TRBV15
j_call: TRBJ2-2

cdr3_nt: TGTGCCAGCAGGCCACCACGGGGGAGCTACTACGAGCAGTACTTC
cdr3_aa: CASRPPRGSYYEQYF
d_call: -
clone_size: many
v_call: TRBV28
j_call: TRBJ2-7

cdr3_nt: TGTGCCAGCAGCCAGAGCGGAGGGGGGCACACTGAAGCTTTCTTT
cdr3_aa: CASSQSGGGHTEAFF
d_call: -
clone_size: many
v_call: TRBV28
j_call: TRBJ1-1

cdr3_nt: TGTGCCAGCAGCTTAGGATCAGCTAACTATGGCTACACCTTC
cdr3_aa: CASSLGSANYGYTF
d_call: -
clone_size: many
v_call: TRBV7-2
j_call: TRBJ1-2

cdr3_nt: TGTGCCAGTAGTATGGGTGACAGACTCAATCAGCCCCAGCATTTT
cdr3_aa: CASSMGDRLNQPQHF
d_call: -
clone_size: few
v_call: TRBV19
j_call: TRBJ1-5

cdr3_nt: TGTGCCAGCAGTTCGGGACAGGCCTATGGCTACACCTTC
cdr3_aa: CASSSGQAYGYTF
d_call: TRBD1
clone_size: many
v_call: TRBV28
j_call: TRBJ1-2

cdr3_nt: TGTGCCAGCAGGAGGAACAGGGAAAATTCACCCCTCCACTTT
cdr3_aa: CASRRNRENSPLHF
d_call: -
clone_size: few
v_call: TRBV27
j_call: TRBJ1-6

cdr3_nt: TGCAGCGTTGTAGTGGGATGGGTAACAGATACGCAGTATTTT
cdr3_aa: CSVVVGWVTDTQYF
d_call: -
clone_size: -
v_call: TRBV29-1
j_call: TRBJ2-3

cdr3_nt: TGTGCCAGCAGCCAAGATAGTTTGGCTAGCGGGAGGGCCGGCGAGACCCAGTACTTC
cdr3_aa: CASSQDSLASGRAGETQYF
d_call: TRBD2
clone_size: few
v_call: TRBV4-2
j_call: TRBJ2-5

cdr3_nt: TGTGCCAGTTCGGCTAGCGGGAGAAAAGCCGGGGAGCTGTTTTTT
cdr3_aa: CASSASGRKAGELFF
d_call: TRBD2
clone_size: -
v_call: TRBV19
j_call: TRBJ2-2

cdr3_nt: TGTGCCAGCAGTCCCCGGACTAGCGGGAGGGTGAACAATGAGCAGTTCTTC
cdr3_aa: CASSPRTSGRVNNEQFF
d_call: TRBD2
clone_size: -
v_call: TRBV28
j_call: TRBJ2-1

cdr3_nt: TGTGCCTGGAGTCCTAGCGGGAGAGGTTTGGCCGGGGAGCTGTTTTTT
cdr3_aa: CAWSPSGRGLAGELFF
d_call: TRBD2
clone_size: -
v_call: TRBV30
j_call: TRBJ2-2

cdr3_nt: TGTGCCAGCAGTTACGACTTTCTCCAGAGCTCTGGGGCCAACGTCCTGACTTTC
cdr3_aa: CASSYDFLQSSGANVLTF
d_call: -
clone_size: -
v_call: TRBV6-2/TRBV6-3
j_call: TRBJ2-6

cdr3_nt: TGCAGTGCTAGTCGTCTAGCGGGAGTGGTCAATGAGCAGTTCTTC
cdr3_aa: CSASRLAGVVNEQFF
d_call: TRBD2
clone_size: many
v_call: TRBV20-1
j_call: TRBJ2-1

cdr3_nt: TGTGCCAGCACCCCAGCGGGAGGGTCCTACGAGCAGTACTTC
cdr3_aa: CASTPAGGSYEQYF
d_call: TRBD2
clone_size: many
v_call: TRBV6-1
j_call: TRBJ2-7

cdr3_nt: TGTGCCAGCAGTAAAAGGACAGGGGTAGGGCCCGGGGAGCTGTTTTTT
cdr3_aa: CASSKRTGVGPGELFF
d_call: TRBD1
clone_size: -
v_call: TRBV28
j_call: TRBJ2-2

cdr3_nt: TGCAGCGTTGAGCCTAGCGGGGAACCAAGCTCCTACAATGAGCAGTTCTTC
cdr3_aa: CSVEPSGEPSSYNEQFF
d_call: TRBD2
clone_size: many
v_call: TRBV29-1
j_call: TRBJ2-1

cdr3_nt: TGTGCCAGCAGTTACTCTCCCATCCTATTTTCCTACGAGCAGTACTTC
cdr3_aa: CASSYSPILFSYEQYF
d_call: -
clone_size: many
v_call: TRBV6-2/TRBV6-3
j_call: TRBJ2-7

cdr3_nt: TGCAGTGCTGGGGGCTATAGCGGCGTCGAGCAGTACTTC
cdr3_aa: CSAGGYSGVEQYF
d_call: -
clone_size: few
v_call: TRBV20-1
j_call: TRBJ2-7

cdr3_nt: TGTGCCAGCAGTGAAGCCACGACAGTCTCCGAGCAGTACTTC
cdr3_aa: CASSEATTVSEQYF
d_call: -
clone_size: few
v_call: TRBV2
j_call: TRBJ2-7

cdr3_nt: TGCGCCAGCAGGTGGCAGGGACTAAACACTGAAGCTTTCTTT
cdr3_aa: CASRWQGLNTEAFF
d_call: -
clone_size: many
v_call: TRBV5-1
j_call: TRBJ1-1

cdr3_nt: TGTGCCAGCAGTGACCGATACACCGGGGAGCTGTTTTTT
cdr3_aa: CASSDRYTGELFF
d_call: -
clone_size: few
v_call: TRBV6-4
j_call: TRBJ2-2

cdr3_nt: TGTGCCAGCAGTGAATCTGGGACAGTATTAAACATTCAGTACTTC
cdr3_aa: CASSESGTVLNIQYF
d_call: TRBD1
clone_size: -
v_call: TRBV6-1
j_call: TRBJ2-4

cdr3_nt: TGTGCCAGCAGCCCTAAACAGGGCTACGAGCAGTACTTC
cdr3_aa: CASSPKQGYEQYF
d_call: -
clone_size: few
v_call: TRBV6-1
j_call: TRBJ2-7

cdr3_nt: TGTGCCGGGGGAGGGGGACAATCCCTTAACTATGGCTACACCTTC
cdr3_aa: CAGGGGQSLNYGYTF
d_call: -
clone_size: few
v_call: TRBV6-1
j_call: TRBJ1-2

cdr3_nt: TGTGCCAGCAGCGTACTAGGGGCCTCCTACAATGAGCAGTTCTTC
cdr3_aa: CASSVLGASYNEQFF
d_call: -
clone_size: -
v_call: TRBV9
j_call: TRBJ2-1

cdr3_nt: TGTGCCAGCAGCACCTTTACTAGCGGGAGTGGGTACAATGAGCAGTTCTTC
cdr3_aa: CASSTFTSGSGYNEQFF
d_call: TRBD2
clone_size: -
v_call: TRBV7-6
j_call: TRBJ2-1

cdr3_nt: TGTGCCAGCAGTGCGGAGGGCCTAATCACAGATACGCAGTATTTT
cdr3_aa: CASSAEGLITDTQYF
d_call: -
clone_size: many
v_call: TRBV28
j_call: TRBJ2-3

cdr3_nt: TGTGCCAGCAGCCCCCTCGTCCTAGCGGGAGGGCCGAATGAGCAGTTCTTC
cdr3_aa: CASSPLVLAGGPNEQFF
d_call: TRBD2
clone_size: many
v_call: TRBV7-9
j_call: TRBJ2-1

cdr3_nt: TGTGCCAGCAGCTTGGCGGAGGGAGGCGGCTACACCTTC
cdr3_aa: CASSLAEGGGYTF
d_call: -
clone_size: many
v_call: TRBV5-5
j_call: TRBJ1-2